This entry concerns a single TCR beta chain. This sample is part of a study of blood T cell repertoires in COVID-19. Looked up from germline, CDR1 is GTSNPN and CDR2 is SVGIG (reference sequence). The length of the CDR3 is 13 residues. The V and J ends lost 0 bases and 7 bases respectively, with 13 bases between them. This table comes from immunoSEQ multiplex PCR, and its TCRdb copy is limited to in-frame clones, with some not included. The repertoire holds some 190,000 clones, with approximately 91% as singletons. The chain employs TRBV30 and TRBJ2-7, with TRBD2 as a possible D gene (5 bases). Sequencing input: peripheral blood. This sequence originates from a man aged 18-30 years with active or convalescent COVID-19. CDR3 sequence reads: CAWSVRTSGEQYF. The CDR3 DNA reads TGTGCCTGGAGTGTCCGTACTTCGGGGGAGCAGTACTTC.